The 22 T cell receptor beta chains given below trace back to one sample, sequenced in a study of shared clonotypes between healthy human individuals. Terminally differentiated effector memory CD45RA+ cells were excluded by CCR7 positive selection of CD45RO-negative cells. Measured with immunoSEQ multiplex PCR; TCRdb has only the in-frame clones, and not every one. The table lists about 600,000 clones, less than 97% of them singletons. The sequencing sample was made of naive CD8+ T cells sorted from blood. All receptors derive from a woman in her thirties in good health.

Concerning this clone itself: The sample carries other DNA sequences with the same CDR3. The chain links TRBV19 to TRBJ2-7; 9 nucleotides align to TRBD1. V gave up 5 bases and J gave up 6 bases; unmatched junction bases: 5. The CDR3 sequence is 13 residues long. Germline V CDR1 and CDR2: LNHDA, SQIVND (reference sequence). CDR3 nucleotide sequence: TGTGCCAGTAGTCCGGGACAGGGAGGCGAGCAGTACTTC. Translating it yields CASSPGQGGEQYF.

The CDR3 region is CASSVGVNQAYEQYF. The CDR3 nucleotides read TGTGCCAGCAGTGTTGGGGTTAACCAAGCCTACGAGCAGTACTTC. The chain links TRBV6-1 to TRBJ2-7; D ambiguous. Germline CDR1 is MNHNS and CDR2 is SASEGT. This CDR3 spans 15 amino acids. Trimming took 4 bases from V and 2 from J, leaving 15 bases between them.

The sample holds one count of this clone. V is TRBV4-2 and J is TRBJ2-2; perhaps TRBD2 as D (6 bases). Germline CDR1 LGHNA, CDR2 YNFKEQ. V lost 5 bases and J 2 bases, leaving 12 bases between the germline ends. The CDR3 extends over 15 amino acids. CDR3 loop: CASSTGLLNTGELFF. The CDR3 DNA sequence: TGTGCCAGCAGCACGGGACTCTTAAACACCGGGGAGCTGTTTTTT.

This chain links TRBV20-1 with TRBJ1-1; D not certain. The germline V gene has CDR1 DFQATT and CDR2 SNEGSKA (reference sequence). Trimming removed 3 bases at V and 6 bases at J, with 5 bases between. CDR3 length: 10 residues. This chain's CDR3 is CSASLPEAFF. CDR3 bases: TGCAGTGCTAGCTTACCTGAAGCTTTCTTT.

The chain links TRBV5-6 to TRBJ2-7, with TRBD1 matching 9 bases. Germline lookup yields CDR1 SGHDT and CDR2 YYEEEE. CDR3 size: 16 residues. The junction had 7 bases not matched to a gene; V was cut back by 0 bases and J by 3 bases. The chain's CDR3 is CASSLGPGTGLYEQYF. The DNA for the CDR3 is TGTGCCAGCAGCTTGGGCCCCGGGACAGGGCTCTACGAGCAGTACTTC.

This chain uses TRBV13 with TRBJ2-7; D is undetermined. V was shortened by 5 bases and J by 6 bases, with 8 bases between the two germline ends. Germline CDR1 and CDR2: PRHDT and FYEKMQ (reference sequence). This CDR3 is built from 11 residues. The CDR3 loop reads CASSLLSEQYF. CDR3 nucleotides: TGTGCCAGCAGCCTCCTTTCCGAGCAGTACTTC.

The chain is built from TRBV7-7 and TRBJ2-5, with 9 positions matching TRBD1. V lost 5 bases, J lost 1 base, and 5 bases stayed unmatched. The germline gives CDR1 SSHAT, CDR2 FNYEAQ (reference sequence). The CDR3 runs to 15 residues. The CDR3 DNA sequence: TGTGCCAGCAGCCCTCACAGGGGGCTCCAAGAGACCCAGTACTTC. Encoded protein: CASSPHRGLQETQYF.

This clone has just one count. V gene TRBV27 combines with J gene TRBJ2-5; 12 positions agree with TRBD2. V lost 2 bases and J lost 0; bases outside the gene matches: 1. Germline V gene lookup returns CDR1 MNHEY and CDR2 SMNVEV (reference sequence). This CDR3 has 16 residues. CDR3 region: CASSLGLAGNQETQYF. CDR3 sequence (DNA): TGTGCCAGCAGTTTAGGACTAGCGGGGAACCAAGAGACCCAGTACTTC.

This rearrangement joins TRBV28 to TRBJ1-1; D uncertain. Germline-derived CDR1 and CDR2 are MDHEN and SYDVKM. This CDR3 comprises 13 residues. V was shortened by 9 bases and J by 0 bases, with 11 bases between the two germline ends. CDR3 nucleotide sequence: TGTGCCAGTATCGGGCTCATGAACACTGAAGCTTTCTTT. Its protein is CASIGLMNTEAFF.

The chain combines TRBV28 with TRBJ2-7; no firm D call. CDR1 and CDR2 (germline): MDHEN, SYDVKM. This CDR3 has 11 residues. The V end was cut by 3 bases, the J end by 7 bases, with 7 bases between. CDR3 nucleotide sequence: TGTGCCAGCAGTTTCGCCGGAGAGCAGTACTTC. Protein product: CASSFAGEQYF.

The gene calls are TRBV11-3 and TRBJ2-7; 11 bases match TRBD2. The CDR3 runs 18 residues. Germline CDR1 and CDR2: SGHNT and YENEEA. V lost 6 bases and J lost 2; bases outside the gene matches: 15. CDR3 DNA sequence: TGTGCCAGCAGTCCCAAATTCCCCACTAGCGGGGGCCCCTACGAGCAGTACTTC. Its translation is CASSPKFPTSGGPYEQYF.

The genes are TRBV9 and TRBJ1-3; D unclear. The ends were cut back, 0 bases at V and 3 bases at J, with 7 bases in the middle. Germline values: CDR1 SGDLS, CDR2 YYNGEE. The CDR3 spans 14 residues. CDR3 DNA sequence: TGTGCCAGCAGCGTAGCGCCTGATGGAAACACCATATATTTT. Amino acids: CASSVAPDGNTIYF.

This chain uses TRBV9 with TRBJ2-1, with TRBD2 matching 8 bases. This CDR3 has 17 residues. V lost 2 bases to trimming and J lost 4 bases; unmatched junction nucleotides: 11. Germline CDR1 and CDR2: SGDLS and YYNGEE. The CDR3 here is CASSVLGRTSQYNEQFF. In DNA, the CDR3 is TGTGCCAGCAGCGTCCTAGGGCGGACTAGCCAATACAATGAGCAGTTCTTC.

V is TRBV27 and J is TRBJ2-7, with 10 positions matching TRBD2. CDR1 MNHEY and CDR2 SMNVEV come from the germline V gene (reference sequence). The CDR3 consists of 15 residues. With V trimmed by 2 bases and J by 7 bases, 8 bases remained unmatched. CDR3 protein: CASSLGLAGVGEQYF. The CDR3 DNA follows: TGTGCCAGCAGTTTAGGGCTAGCGGGAGTCGGTGAGCAGTACTTC.

The rearrangement links TRBV27 to TRBJ2-5, with D perhaps TRBD1 or TRBD2 (5 bases each). The end of the DNA is better explained by TRBJ2-7, so the J call may be wrong. In germline, CDR1 is MNHEY, CDR2 SMNVEV (reference sequence). This CDR3 region has 13 residues. The CDR3 region is CASSFGGGYEQYF. The DNA of the CDR3 is TGTGCCAGCAGTTTTGGGGGTGGGTACGAGCAGTACTTC.

The V gene is TRBV7-9, the J gene TRBJ2-7, with no clear D. Germline assignment: CDR1 SEHNR and CDR2 FQNEAQ (reference sequence). V lost 5 bases to trimming and J lost 6 bases, with 11 bases between them. This CDR3 comprises 12 residues. In DNA, the CDR3 is TGTGCCAGCAGCCAGAGAGGTGGCGAGCAGTACTTC. Protein product: CASSQRGGEQYF.

This sequence joins TRBV27 and TRBJ1-5, with D unresolved. The V gene's germline CDR1 is MNHEY and CDR2 SMNVEV (reference sequence). The V end was cut by 10 bases, the J end by 2 bases, with 18 bases between. The CDR3 is 15 amino acids. The CDR3 DNA reads as TGTGCCACCAGATATACAGCGGCAGGCAATCAGCCCCAGCATTTT. The encoded protein is CATRYTAAGNQPQHF.

V is TRBV27 and J is TRBJ2-7; 8 bases are a match to TRBD1. The CDR3 is 15 amino acids. Trimming cost V 5 bases and J 2 bases; bases outside gene matches: 8. Per the germline V gene, CDR1 is MNHEY and CDR2 is SMNVEV (reference sequence). The CDR3 DNA follows: TGTGCCAGCAGTCCCCGGAGGACAGGGACCTACGAGCAGTACTTC. It specifies CASSPRRTGTYEQYF.

The chain employs TRBV2 and TRBJ1-2; 8 bases agree with TRBD1. This CDR3 is built from 16 residues. Germline V gene sequence: CDR1 SNHLY, CDR2 FYNNEI. Losses at the gene ends were 2 bases for V and 8 bases for J; bases not matched to a gene: 13. The CDR3 bases are TGTGCCAGCAGTGAAAGCACAGGGGGGAGGCCACGCGGCTACACCTTC. Translating gives CASSESTGGRPRGYTF.

The chain is built from TRBV30 and TRBJ2-5; D not certain. This CDR3 is 14 amino acids long. Between the trimmed V and J ends, which lost 0 bases and 2 bases, there was a span of 10 bases. Germline-derived CDR1 and CDR2 are GTSNPN and SVGIG (reference sequence). DNA of the CDR3: TGTGCCTGGAGTGTATTGTCTAGTCAAGAGACCCAGTACTTC. This translates into CAWSVLSSQETQYF. The variable domain in full, completed from reference TRBV30 and TRBJ2-5, reads SQTIHQWPATLVQPVGSPLSLECTVEGTSNPNLYWYRQAAGRGLQLLFYSVGIGQISSEVPQNLSASRPQDRQFILSSKKLLLSDSGFYLCAWSVLSSQETQYFGPGTRLLVL.

This chain uses TRBV19 with TRBJ1-5; 7 nucleotides agree with TRBD1. This CDR3 is built from 14 residues. V trimming: 8 bases; J trimming: 2 bases; junction bases outside the gene matches: 6. Looked up from germline, CDR1 is LNHDA and CDR2 is SQIVND (reference sequence). The CDR3 loop is CASQTGLGNQPQHF. For the CDR3, the DNA is TGTGCCAGTCAGACAGGGCTCGGCAATCAGCCCCAGCATTTT.

The DNA of the CDR3 is TGTGCCAGCAGCCAATGGGACAGGGACTATGGCTACACCTTC. Protein product: CASSQWDRDYGYTF. V is TRBV5-6 and J is TRBJ1-2, with 9 positions matching TRBD1. Germline values: CDR1 SGHDT, CDR2 YYEEEE. V lost 4 bases, J lost 3 bases, and 4 bases stayed unmatched. The CDR3 runs 14 residues.